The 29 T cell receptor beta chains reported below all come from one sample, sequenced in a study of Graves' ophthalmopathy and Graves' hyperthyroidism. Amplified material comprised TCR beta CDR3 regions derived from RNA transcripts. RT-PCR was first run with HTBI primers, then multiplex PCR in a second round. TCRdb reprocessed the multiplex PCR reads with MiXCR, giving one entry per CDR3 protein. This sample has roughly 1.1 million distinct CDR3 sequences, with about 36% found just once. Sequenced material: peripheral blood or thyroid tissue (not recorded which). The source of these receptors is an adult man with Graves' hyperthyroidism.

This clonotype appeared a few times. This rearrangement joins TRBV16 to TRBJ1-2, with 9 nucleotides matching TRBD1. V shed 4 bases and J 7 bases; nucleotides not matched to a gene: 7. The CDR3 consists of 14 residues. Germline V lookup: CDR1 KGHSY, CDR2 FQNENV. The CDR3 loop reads CASSRPGTGLGYTF. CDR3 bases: TGTGCCAGCAGCCGCCCCGGGACAGGGCTTGGCTACACCTTC.

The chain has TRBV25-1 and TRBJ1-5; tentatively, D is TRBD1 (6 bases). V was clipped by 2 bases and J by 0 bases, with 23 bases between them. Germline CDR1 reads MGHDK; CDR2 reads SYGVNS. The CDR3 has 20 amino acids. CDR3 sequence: CASSEHRRGAGKDSNQPQHF. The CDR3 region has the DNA TGTGCCAGCAGTGAACATCGGCGGGGGGCGGGGAAGGATAGCAATCAGCCCCAGCATTTT.

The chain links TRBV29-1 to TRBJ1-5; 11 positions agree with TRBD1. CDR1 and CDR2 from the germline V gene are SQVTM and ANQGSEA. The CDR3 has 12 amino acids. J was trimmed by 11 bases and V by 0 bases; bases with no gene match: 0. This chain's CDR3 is CSVEEGQGAQHF. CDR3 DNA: TGCAGCGTTGAAGAGGGACAGGGGGCCCAGCATTTT.

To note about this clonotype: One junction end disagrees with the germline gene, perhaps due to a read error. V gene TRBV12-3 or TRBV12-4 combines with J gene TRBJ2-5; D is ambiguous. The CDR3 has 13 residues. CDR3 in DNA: TGTGCCAGCAGTCGGACGGACCACGAGACCCAGTACTTC. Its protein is CASSRTDHETQYF.

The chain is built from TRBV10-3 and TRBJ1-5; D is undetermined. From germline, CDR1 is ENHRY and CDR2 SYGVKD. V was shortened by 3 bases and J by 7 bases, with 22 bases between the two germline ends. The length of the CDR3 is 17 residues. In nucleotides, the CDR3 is TGTGCCATCAGTGATTTAGCGTTACAAAATAGAGAGCAGCCCCAGCATTTT. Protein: CAISDLALQNREQPQHF.

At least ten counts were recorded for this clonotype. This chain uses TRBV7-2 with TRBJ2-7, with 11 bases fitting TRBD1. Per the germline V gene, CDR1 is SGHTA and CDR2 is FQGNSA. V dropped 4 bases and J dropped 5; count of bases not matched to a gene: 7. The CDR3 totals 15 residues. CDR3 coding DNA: TGTGCCAGCAGCTCCCAGCGGACAGGGGGCCACGAGCAGTACTTC. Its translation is CASSSQRTGGHEQYF.

CDR3 coding DNA: TGTGCCAGCAGCTTCTTGCAGGGGGTTTTTCCCGGGGAGCTGTTTTTT. Translated, it gives CASSFLQGVFPGELFF. The V call is TRBV5-6, the J call TRBJ2-2; 7 nucleotides align to TRBD1. The CDR3 is made up of 16 amino acids. CDR1 is SGHDT and CDR2 is YYEEEE in the germline V gene. The trim removed 2 bases at V and 6 bases at J, leaving 10 bases unmatched.

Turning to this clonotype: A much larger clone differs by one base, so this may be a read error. DNA for the CDR3: TGTGCCAGCAGCTCCGATCGGGGGGCCTACGGGCAGTACTTC. This codes for CASSSDRGAYGQYF. This sequence joins TRBV7-8 and TRBJ2-7, with D perhaps TRBD2 (7 bases). The CDR3 totals 14 residues. CDR1 SGHVS and CDR2 FQNEAQ come from the germline V gene.

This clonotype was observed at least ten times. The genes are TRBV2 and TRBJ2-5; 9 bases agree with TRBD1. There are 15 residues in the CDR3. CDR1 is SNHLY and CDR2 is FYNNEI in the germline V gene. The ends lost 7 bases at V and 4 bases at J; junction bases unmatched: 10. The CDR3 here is CASKVGQGFLETQYF. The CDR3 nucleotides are TGTGCCAGCAAGGTGGGACAGGGCTTTTTAGAGACCCAGTACTTC.

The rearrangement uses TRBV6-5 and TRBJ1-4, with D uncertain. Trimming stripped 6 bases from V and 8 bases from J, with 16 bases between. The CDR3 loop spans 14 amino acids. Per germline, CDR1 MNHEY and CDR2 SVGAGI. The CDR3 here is CASSLTGSREKLFF. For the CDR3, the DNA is TGTGCCAGCAGCCTGACGGGATCTAGGGAAAAACTGTTTTTT.

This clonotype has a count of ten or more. The CDR3 DNA reads TGCGCCAGCAGCGTCCGGGACACATCTGGCCAGCAGTACTTC. Its translation is CASSVRDTSGQQYF. V is TRBV5-1 and J is TRBJ2-7; possible D gene TRBD1, 6 bases. Between the trimmed V and J ends, which lost 4 bases and 8 bases, there was a span of 19 bases. CDR3 size: 14 residues. Germline V gives CDR1 SGHRS, CDR2 YFSETQ.

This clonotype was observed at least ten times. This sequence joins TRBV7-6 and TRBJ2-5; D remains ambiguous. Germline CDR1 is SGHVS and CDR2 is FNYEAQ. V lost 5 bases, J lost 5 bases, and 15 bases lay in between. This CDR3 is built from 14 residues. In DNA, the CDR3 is TGTGCCAGCAGCCCTCTTCCCGGCGCCGAGACCCAGTACTTC. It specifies CASSPLPGAETQYF. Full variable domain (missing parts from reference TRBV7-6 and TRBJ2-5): GAGVSQSPRYKVTKRGQDVALRCDPISGHVSLYWYRQALGQGPEFLTYFNYEAQQDKSGLPNDRFSAERPEGSISTLTIQRTEQRDSAMYRCASSPLPGAETQYFGPGTRLLVL.

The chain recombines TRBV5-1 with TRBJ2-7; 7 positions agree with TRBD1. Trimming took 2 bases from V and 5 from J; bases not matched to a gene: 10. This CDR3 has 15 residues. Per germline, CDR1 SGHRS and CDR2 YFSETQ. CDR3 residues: CASSFEGALTHEQYF. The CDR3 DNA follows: TGCGCCAGCAGCTTCGAGGGGGCCCTAACCCACGAGCAGTACTTC.

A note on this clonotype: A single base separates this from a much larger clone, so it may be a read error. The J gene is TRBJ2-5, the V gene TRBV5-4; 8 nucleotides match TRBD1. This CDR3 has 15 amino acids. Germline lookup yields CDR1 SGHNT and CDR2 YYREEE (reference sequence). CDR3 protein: CASSSRGRSQEAQYF. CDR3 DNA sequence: TGTGCCAGCAGCTCCAGGGGGCGAAGCCAAGAGGCCCAGTACTTC.

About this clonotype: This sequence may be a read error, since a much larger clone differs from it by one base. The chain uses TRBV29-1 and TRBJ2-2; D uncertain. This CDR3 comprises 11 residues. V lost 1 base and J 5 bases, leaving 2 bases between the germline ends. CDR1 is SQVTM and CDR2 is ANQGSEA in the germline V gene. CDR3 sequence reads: CSVEVTGELFF. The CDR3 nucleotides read TGCAGCGTTGAAGTAACCGGGGAGCTGTTTTTT.

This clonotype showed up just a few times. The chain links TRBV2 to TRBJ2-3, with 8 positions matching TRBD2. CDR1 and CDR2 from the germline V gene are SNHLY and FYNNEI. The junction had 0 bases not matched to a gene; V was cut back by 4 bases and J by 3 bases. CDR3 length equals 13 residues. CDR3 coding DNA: TGTGCCAGCAGTGCGGGAGGGACAGATACGCAGTATTTT. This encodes CASSAGGTDTQYF.

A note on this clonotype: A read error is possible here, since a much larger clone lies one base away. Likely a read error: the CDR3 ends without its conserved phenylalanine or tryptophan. Here the CDR3 reads CASSLGRVHTEAFS. CDR3 nucleotides: TGTGCCAGCAGTTTAGGTAGGGTTCACACTGAAGCTTTCTCT. This chain connects TRBV12-3 or TRBV12-4 to TRBJ1-1, with D uncertain. The CDR3 has 14 amino acids. The ends were cut back, 1 base at V and 3 bases at J, with 9 bases in the middle.

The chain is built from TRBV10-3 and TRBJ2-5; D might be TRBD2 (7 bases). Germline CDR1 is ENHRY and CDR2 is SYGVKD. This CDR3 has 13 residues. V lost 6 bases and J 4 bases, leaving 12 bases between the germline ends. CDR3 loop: CAIREGGGETQYF. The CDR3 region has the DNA TGTGCCATCAGAGAAGGGGGGGGAGAGACCCAGTACTTC.

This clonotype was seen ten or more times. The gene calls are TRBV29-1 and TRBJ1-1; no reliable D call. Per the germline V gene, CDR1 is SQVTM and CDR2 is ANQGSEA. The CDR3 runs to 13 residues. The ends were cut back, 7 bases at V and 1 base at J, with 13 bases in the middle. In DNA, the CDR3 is TGCAGCGCCTCTCGGCCGGAGAACACTGAAGCTTTCTTT. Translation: CSASRPENTEAFF.

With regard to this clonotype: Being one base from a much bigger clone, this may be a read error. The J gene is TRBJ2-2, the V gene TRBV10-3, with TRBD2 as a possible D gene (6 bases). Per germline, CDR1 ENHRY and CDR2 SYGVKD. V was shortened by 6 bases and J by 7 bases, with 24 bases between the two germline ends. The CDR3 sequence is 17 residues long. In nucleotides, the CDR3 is TGTGCCATCAGCCTGATCGTCGGGGGTCGTGGATACGGGGAGCTGTTTTTT. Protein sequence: CAISLIVGGRGYGELFF.

The CDR3 DNA reads TGTGCCAGCAGTATCAAAACAGGGGTCGGACTTTACGAGCAGTACTTC. The encoded protein is CASSIKTGVGLYEQYF. J is TRBJ2-7 and V is TRBV12-3 or TRBV12-4; 7 nucleotides align to TRBD1. This CDR3 is 16 amino acids long. Trimming cost V 5 bases and J 4 bases; bases outside gene matches: 14.

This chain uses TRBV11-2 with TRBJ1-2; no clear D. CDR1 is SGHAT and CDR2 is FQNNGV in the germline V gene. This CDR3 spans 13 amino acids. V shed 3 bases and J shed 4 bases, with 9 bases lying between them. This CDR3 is CASSFPGIYGYTF. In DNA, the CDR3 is TGTGCCAGCAGCTTCCCGGGGATCTATGGCTACACCTTC.

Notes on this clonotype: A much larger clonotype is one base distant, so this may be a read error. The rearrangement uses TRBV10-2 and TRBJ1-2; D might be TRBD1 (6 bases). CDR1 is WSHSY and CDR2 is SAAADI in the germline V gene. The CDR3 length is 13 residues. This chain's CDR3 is CAGSEPDSYGYTF. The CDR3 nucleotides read TGCGCCGGCAGTGAGCCGGACAGCTATGGCTACACCTTC.

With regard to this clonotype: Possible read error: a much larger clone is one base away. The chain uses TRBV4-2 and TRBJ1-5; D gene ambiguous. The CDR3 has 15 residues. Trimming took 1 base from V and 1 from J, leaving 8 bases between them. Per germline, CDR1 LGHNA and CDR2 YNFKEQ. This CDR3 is CASSQGLSSNQPQHF. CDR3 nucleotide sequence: TGTGCCAGCAGCCAAGGTCTTTCCAGCAATCAGCCCCAGCATTTT.

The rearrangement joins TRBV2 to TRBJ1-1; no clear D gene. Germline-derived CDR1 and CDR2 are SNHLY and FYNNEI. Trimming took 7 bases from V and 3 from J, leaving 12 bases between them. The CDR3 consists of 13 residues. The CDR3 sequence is CASNRSFDTEAFF. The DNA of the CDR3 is TGTGCCAGCAACCGCTCATTTGACACTGAAGCTTTCTTT. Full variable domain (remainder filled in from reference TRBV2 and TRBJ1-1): EPEVTQTPSHQVTQMGQEVILRCVPISNHLYFYWYRQILGQKVEFLVSFYNNEISEKSEIFDDQFSVERPDGSNFTLKIRSTKLEDSAMYFCASNRSFDTEAFFGQGTRLTVV.

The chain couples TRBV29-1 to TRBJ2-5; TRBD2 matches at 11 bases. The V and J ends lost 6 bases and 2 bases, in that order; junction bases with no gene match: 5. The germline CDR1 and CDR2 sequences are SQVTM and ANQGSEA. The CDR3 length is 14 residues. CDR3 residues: CSVAGTSGQETQYF. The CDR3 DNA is TGCAGCGTCGCCGGGACTAGCGGACAAGAGACCCAGTACTTC.

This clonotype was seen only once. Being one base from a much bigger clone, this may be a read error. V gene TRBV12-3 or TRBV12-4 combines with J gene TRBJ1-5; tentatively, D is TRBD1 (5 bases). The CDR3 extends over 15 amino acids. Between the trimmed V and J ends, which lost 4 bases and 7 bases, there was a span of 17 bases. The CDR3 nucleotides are TGTGCCAGCAGTTCGGCAGGGCTGAGGATACAGCCCCAGCATTTT. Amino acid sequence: CASSSAGLRIQPQHF.

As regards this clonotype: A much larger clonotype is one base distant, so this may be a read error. The chain's CDR3 is CAGSLQISGGIETQYF. The CDR3, as DNA: TGTGCCGGCAGCTTGCAGATTAGCGGGGGGATAGAGACCCAGTACTTC. The chain combines TRBV7-2 with TRBJ2-5; 10 nucleotides align to TRBD2. The CDR3 loop spans 16 amino acids. Germline CDR1 reads SGHTA; CDR2 reads FQGNSA. Filled out from reference TRBV7-2 and TRBJ2-5, the complete variable domain reads GAGVSQSPSNKVTEKGKDVELRCDPISGHTALYWYRQSLGQGLEFLIYFQGNSAPDKSGLPSDRFSAERTGGSVSTLTIQRTQQEDSAVYLCAGSLQISGGIETQYFGPGTRLLVL.

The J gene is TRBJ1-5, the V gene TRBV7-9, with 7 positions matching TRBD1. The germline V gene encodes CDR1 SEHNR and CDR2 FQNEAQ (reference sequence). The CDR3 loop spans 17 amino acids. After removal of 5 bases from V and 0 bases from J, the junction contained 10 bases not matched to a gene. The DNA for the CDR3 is TGTGCCAGCAGCCCCGGGACAGCTCTATTTAGCAATCAGCCCCAGCATTTT. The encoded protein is CASSPGTALFSNQPQHF.